What follows are 17 T cell receptor beta chains derived from one specimen sequenced in a study of T cells in Graves' hyperthyroidism and ophthalmopathy. RNA transcripts served as the template for amplifying TCR beta CDR3 regions. HTBI primers drove first-round RT-PCR of the TCR CDR3. TCRdb itself ran the multiplex PCR reads through MiXCR, one entry per CDR3 protein. The table records around 99,000 distinct CDR3 sequences, around a sixth of them present only once. Sequenced sample: blood. These receptors all come from a woman aged 50 to 65 with Graves' hyperthyroidism.

The sample holds many counts of this clonotype. This rearrangement joins TRBV20-1 to TRBJ2-1; 8 positions agree with TRBD2. The CDR3 runs 17 residues. The germline CDR1 and CDR2 sequences are DFQATT and SNEGSKA (reference sequence). Trimming at V came to 3 bases and at J to 0 bases, leaving 10 bases not matched to a gene. The CDR3 loop is CSARKDGGRSSYNEQFF. DNA of the CDR3: TGCAGTGCTAGGAAAGATGGCGGGAGGAGCTCCTACAATGAGCAGTTCTTC.

This clonotype was seen ten or more times. The chain employs TRBV20-1 and TRBJ2-3, with 8 bases matching TRBD2. The CDR3 length is 14 residues. The germline gives CDR1 DFQATT, CDR2 SNEGSKA (reference sequence). Trimming cost V 7 bases and J 3 bases; bases outside gene matches: 9. CDR3 region: CSVNLGGRTDTQYF. The DNA for the CDR3 is TGCAGTGTTAACCTTGGCGGGAGGACAGATACGCAGTATTTT.

This clonotype was recorded many times. V and J are TRBV11-2 and TRBJ2-5; 8 nucleotides agree with TRBD2. CDR3 length: 16 amino acids. In germline, CDR1 is SGHAT, CDR2 FQNNGV. Trimming cost V 1 base and J 5 bases; bases outside gene matches: 9. The CDR3 sequence: CASSLGGAGGLETQYF. CDR3 nucleotides: TGTGCCAGCAGCTTAGGTGGCGCGGGAGGATTGGAGACCCAGTACTTC.

This clonotype was found many times. V and J are TRBV6-1 and TRBJ2-7; D not certain. Germline CDR1 MNHNS, CDR2 SASEGT. Deletions cut 6 bases from V and 2 bases from J, with 17 bases between. CDR3 length: 15 amino acids. In DNA form, the CDR3 reads TGTGCCAGCAGAAAAACACGAGTTCCAACCTACGAGCAGTACTTC. The encoded protein is CASRKTRVPTYEQYF.

This clonotype was recorded at least ten times. V usage is TRBV6-1 and J usage is TRBJ2-7; 10 bases map to TRBD1. Germline V gene lookup returns CDR1 MNHNS and CDR2 SASEGT. This CDR3 has 14 amino acids. With 10 bases clipped from V and 3 bases from J, the junction kept 9 bases outside the gene matches. The CDR3 DNA reads TGTGCCATCAAAAGGGGACAGGGGATCTACGAGCAGTACTTC. Amino acid sequence: CAIKRGQGIYEQYF.

This clonotype was recorded many times. The chain joins TRBV9 to TRBJ2-1; D gene ambiguous. CDR1 and CDR2 (germline): SGDLS, YYNGEE. Deletions cut 3 bases from V and 2 bases from J, with 6 bases between. The CDR3 is 13 amino acids. In nucleotides, the CDR3 is TGTGCCAGCAGCGAGGACGCCTACAATGAGCAGTTCTTC. Amino acids: CASSEDAYNEQFF.

This chain links TRBV12-3 or TRBV12-4 with TRBJ2-1; weak D call: TRBD1 (5 bases). Between the trimmed V and J ends, which lost 6 bases and 8 bases, there was a span of 14 bases. This CDR3 spans 13 amino acids. CDR3 sequence reads: CASSLTGIDEQFF. DNA for the CDR3: TGTGCCAGCAGCCTTACAGGTATCGATGAGCAGTTCTTC.

Ten or more counts support this clonotype. The rearrangement links TRBV7-9 to TRBJ2-7; D possibly corresponds to TRBD2 (6 bases). V shed 1 base and J shed 4 bases, with 8 bases lying between them. This CDR3 region has 13 residues. Looked up from germline, CDR1 is SEHNR and CDR2 is FQNEAQ (reference sequence). CDR3 DNA sequence: TGTGCCAGCAGCTTAGATGGAGGGTACGAGCAGTACGTC. It yields the protein CASSLDGGYEQYV.

This clonotype was detected many times. The V and J genes are TRBV30 and TRBJ1-1; the D gene is possibly TRBD1 (5 bases). The germline CDR1 and CDR2 sequences are GTSNPN and SVGIG (reference sequence). The CDR3 totals 14 residues. V gave up 0 bases and J gave up 5 bases, with 13 bases separating them. The CDR3 DNA reads as TGTGCCTGGAGTGTCAACAGGAGGAGGACTGAAGCTTTCTTT. This translates into CAWSVNRRRTEAFF.

This clonotype was counted a few times. One junction end does not reproduce the germline sequence, and a read error may be involved. This sequence joins TRBV3-1 and TRBJ2-2; possible D gene TRBD2, 5 bases. The CDR3 loop spans 17 amino acids. Looked up from germline, CDR1 is LGHDT and CDR2 is YNNKEL (reference sequence). Here the CDR3 reads CASSHPLSSANTGEPFF. CDR3 in DNA: TGTGCCAGCAGCCATCCCCTATCGTCCGCGAACACCGGGGAGCCGTTTTTT.

This clonotype was picked up many times. This chain's CDR3 is CASSLGDTANYGYTF. The DNA of the CDR3 is TGCGCCAGCAGCCTGGGGGACACAGCTAACTATGGCTACACCTTC. The rearrangement links TRBV5-1 to TRBJ1-2, with TRBD1 as a possible D gene (6 bases). CDR1 and CDR2 (germline): SGHRS, YFSETQ. The V end was cut by 4 bases, the J end by 0 bases, with 13 bases between. The CDR3 is 15 residues long.

This clonotype was observed at least ten times. CDR3 amino acids: CASSLNSGTAYEQYV. In DNA, the CDR3 is TGTGCCAGCAGCTTGAATAGCGGAACTGCCTACGAGCAGTACGTC. The chain has TRBV11-2 and TRBJ2-7, with D possibly TRBD2 on 6 matching bases. V lost 3 bases, J lost 2 bases, and 14 bases lay in between. The CDR3 contains 15 residues. Germline CDR1 and CDR2: SGHAT and FQNNGV.

This clonotype was picked up many times. The chain couples TRBV3-1 to TRBJ2-2; maybe TRBD2 (6 bases). The V and J ends lost 1 base and 8 bases respectively, with 8 bases between them. The CDR3 runs to 13 residues. Germline CDR1 reads LGHDT; CDR2 reads YNNKEL (reference sequence). CDR3 coding DNA: TGTGCCAGCAGCCAAGCAGGGACTGGGGAGCTGTTTTTT. Translated: CASSQAGTGELFF.

There are many counts of this clonotype. The chain combines TRBV7-8 with TRBJ2-5; D unclear. The germline gives CDR1 SGHVS, CDR2 FQNEAQ. This CDR3 is 14 amino acids long. V was clipped by 5 bases and J by 5 bases, with 15 bases between them. Here the CDR3 reads CASSEGRFAETQYF. The CDR3 region has the DNA TGTGCCAGCAGCGAAGGACGGTTCGCCGAGACCCAGTACTTC.

Many counts were recorded for this clonotype. V is TRBV11-2 and J is TRBJ1-2; D remains unclear. Germline CDR1 reads SGHAT; CDR2 reads FQNNGV. V was pared by 6 bases and J by 0 bases, with 11 bases between. The CDR3 is 14 amino acids. In DNA form, the CDR3 reads TGTGCCAGCAGATTGACACCTACTAACTATGGCTACACCTTC. Translating gives CASRLTPTNYGYTF.

This clonotype has at least ten counts. The chain recombines TRBV20-1 with TRBJ1-5, with 7 bases fitting TRBD1. The CDR3 length is 16 residues. J was trimmed by 3 bases and V by 4 bases; bases with no gene match: 12. Germline CDR1 and CDR2: DFQATT and SNEGSKA (reference sequence). CDR3 sequence (DNA): TGCAGTGCTACCCCCTGGGAGGGGGCTAACAATCAGCCCCAGCATTTT. It codes for CSATPWEGANNQPQHF.

In its sample, this clonotype was seen many times. The chain employs TRBV6-1 and TRBJ2-1, with D possibly matching TRBD2 (6 bases). CDR1 and CDR2 from the germline V gene are MNHNS and SASEGT. The CDR3 has 15 residues. The V and J ends lost 6 bases and 2 bases respectively, with 14 bases between them. The CDR3 nucleotides read TGTGCCAGCAGGAGCTCGACTAGAACCTACAATGAGCAGTTCTTC. This codes for CASRSSTRTYNEQFF.